The present T cell receptor (beta chain) was sequenced within a study of blood T cell repertoires in COVID-19. Study-level background: There were acute and convalescent COVID-19 samples, and they came from the United States, Italy and Spain.

The trim removed 3 bases at V and 0 bases at J, leaving 8 bases unmatched. The CDR3 extends over 19 amino acids. CDR1 is MNHEY and CDR2 is SMNVEV in the germline V gene (reference sequence). Generated by immunoSEQ multiplex PCR, the TCRdb table keeps only in-frame clones and is missing some. The profile shows approximately 280,000 clones, roughly 89% of them singletons. The source of this sequence is a man aged 50-59 years with acute or convalescent COVID-19. The genes are TRBV27 and TRBJ2-1; TRBD2 matches 13 bases. Sequenced: peripheral blood. Here the CDR3 reads CASSFGETSGGFSYNEQFF. The CDR3 DNA follows: TGTGCCAGCAGTTTCGGGGAGACTAGCGGGGGGTTCTCCTACAATGAGCAGTTCTTC.